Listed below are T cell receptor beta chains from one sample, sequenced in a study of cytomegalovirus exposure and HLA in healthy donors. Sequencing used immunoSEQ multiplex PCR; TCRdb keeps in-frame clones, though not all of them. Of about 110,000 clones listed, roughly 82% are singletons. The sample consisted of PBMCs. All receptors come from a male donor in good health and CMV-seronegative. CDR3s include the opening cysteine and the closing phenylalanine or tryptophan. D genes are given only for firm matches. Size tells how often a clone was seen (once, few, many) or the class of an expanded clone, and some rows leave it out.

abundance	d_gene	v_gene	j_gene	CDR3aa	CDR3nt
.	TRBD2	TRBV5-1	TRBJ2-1	CASSLDNLSGIRNEQFF	TGCGCCAGCAGCTTGGACAACCTTAGCGGGATTCGGAATGAGCAGTTCTTC
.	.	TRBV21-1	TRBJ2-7	CASSKTVPYCEQYF	TGTGCCAGCAGCAAGACAGTGCCATACTGCGAGCAGTACTTC
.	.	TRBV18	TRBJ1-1	CASSPRARGANTEAFF	TGTGCCAGCTCACCACGGGCTCGGGGGGCGAACACTGAAGCTTTCTTT
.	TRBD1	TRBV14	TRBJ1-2	CASSQGQGAHYGYTF	TGTGCCAGCAGCCAAGGGCAGGGGGCCCACTATGGCTACACCTTC
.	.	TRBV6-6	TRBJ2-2	CASKLEITGELFF	TGTGCCAGCAAACTAGAGATCACCGGGGAGCTGTTTTTT
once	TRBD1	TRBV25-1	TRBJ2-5	CASSELGGEETQYF	TGTGCCAGCAGTGAATTAGGGGGCGAAGAGACCCAGTACTTC
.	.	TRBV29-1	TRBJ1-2	CSVYGQVYGYTF	TGCAGCGTTTATGGACAAGTCTATGGCTACACCTTC
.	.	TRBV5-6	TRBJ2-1	CASSWRDSCNEQFF	TGTGCCAGCAGCTGGCGGGACAGTTGCAATGAGCAGTTCTTC
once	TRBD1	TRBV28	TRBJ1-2	CASSLTGDGYTF	TGTGCCAGCAGTTTAACAGGGGATGGCTACACCTTC
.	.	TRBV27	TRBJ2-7	CASSLSRGWGPLF	TGTGCCAGCAGTTTATCGCGGGGTTGGGGACCTCTTTTC
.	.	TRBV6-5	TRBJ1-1	CASRRDSEAFF	TGTGCCAGCAGACGGGACTCAGAAGCTTTCTTT
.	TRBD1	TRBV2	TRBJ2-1	CASSRDRSSYNEQFF	TGTGCCAGCAGCCGGGACAGGAGCTCCTACAATGAGCAGTTCTTC
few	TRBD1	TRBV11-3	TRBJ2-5	CASSLGGYDRGFQETQYF	TGTGCCAGCAGCTTAGGGGGTTACGACAGGGGCTTCCAAGAGACCCAGTACTTC
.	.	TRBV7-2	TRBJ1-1	CASSPPLANTEAFF	TGTGCCAGCAGCCCCCCGCTGGCGAACACTGAAGCTTTCTTT
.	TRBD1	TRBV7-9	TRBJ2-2	CASSSLSPNRGKYTGELFF	TGTGCCAGCAGCTCCCTCTCTCCCAACAGGGGGAAATACACCGGGGAGCTGTTTTTT
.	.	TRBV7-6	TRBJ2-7	CASSSSTGFTYEQYF	TGTGCCAGCAGCTCTTCGACAGGATTTACCTACGAGCAGTACTTC
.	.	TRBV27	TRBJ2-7	CASRKLRQDSSYEQYF	TGTGCCAGCAGAAAACTTAGACAGGATAGCTCCTACGAGCAGTACTTC
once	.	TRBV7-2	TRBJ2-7	CASSSPSYEQYF	TGTGCCAGCAGTTCCCCGAGCTACGAGCAGTACTTC
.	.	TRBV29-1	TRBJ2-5	CSVEIYRQETQYF	TGCAGCGTTGAAATTTATAGACAAGAGACCCAGTACTTC
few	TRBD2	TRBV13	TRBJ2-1	CASSPTRTSGRVNEQFF	TGTGCCAGCAGCCCTACTAGAACTAGCGGGAGGGTCAATGAGCAGTTCTTC
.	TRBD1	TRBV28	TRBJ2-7	CASSFGAANRGQGYEQYF	TGTGCCAGCAGTTTTGGGGCCGCGAACAGGGGGCAAGGCTACGAGCAGTACTTC
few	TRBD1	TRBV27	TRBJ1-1	CASSLTTGKMNTEAFF	TGTGCCAGCAGTTTGACGACAGGGAAAATGAACACTGAAGCTTTCTTT
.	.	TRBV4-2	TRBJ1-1	CASSQDYLLRDTEAFF	TGTGCCAGCAGCCAAGATTATCTTTTGAGGGACACTGAAGCTTTCTTT
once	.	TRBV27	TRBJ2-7	CATHPSQGPYEQYF	TGTGCCACTCACCCTTCCCAGGGCCCCTACGAGCAGTACTTC
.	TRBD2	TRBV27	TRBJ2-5	CASSFSAGTSGRGGRETQYF	TGTGCCAGCAGTTTTTCAGCCGGGACTAGCGGGAGAGGTGGTAGAGAGACCCAGTACTTC
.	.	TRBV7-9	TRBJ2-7	CASSETERGLGEQYF	TGTGCCAGCAGCGAGACCGAAAGGGGTTTAGGTGAGCAGTACTTC
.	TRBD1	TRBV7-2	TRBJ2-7	CASSPGQGIYEQYF	TGTGCCAGCAGCCCTGGACAGGGTATATACGAGCAGTACTTC
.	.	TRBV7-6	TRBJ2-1	CASSLAEGGSKSNEQFF	TGTGCCAGCAGCTTAGCGGAAGGAGGGAGTAAATCCAATGAGCAGTTCTTC
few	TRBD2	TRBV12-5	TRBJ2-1	CASGFSGSSYNEQFF	TGTGCTAGTGGTTTCAGCGGGAGCTCCTACAATGAGCAGTTCTTC
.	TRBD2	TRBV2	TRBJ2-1	CASSSLAGGVYNEQFF	TGTGCCAGCAGCTCCTTAGCGGGAGGGGTATACAATGAGCAGTTCTTC
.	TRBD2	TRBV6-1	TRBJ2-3	CARGLARADTQYF	TGTGCCAGGGGACTAGCCCGCGCAGATACGCAGTATTTT
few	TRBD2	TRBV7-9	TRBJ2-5	CASSPMRRRERNETQYF	TGTGCCAGCAGCCCCATGAGGCGGCGGGAGCGGAATGAGACCCAGTACTTC
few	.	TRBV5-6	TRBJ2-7	CASSLALESYEQYF	TGTGCCAGCAGCTTGGCCCTAGAGTCCTACGAGCAGTACTTC
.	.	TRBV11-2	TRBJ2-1	CASSWTPSNEQFF	TGTGCCAGCAGCTGGACTCCTAGCAATGAGCAGTTCTTC
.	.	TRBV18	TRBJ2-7	CASSPGQIYEQYF	TGTGCCAGCTCACCTGGGCAGATCTACGAGCAGTACTTC
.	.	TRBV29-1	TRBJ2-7	CSVELGSGEQYF	TGCAGCGTTGAACTCGGGTCCGGGGAGCAGTACTTC
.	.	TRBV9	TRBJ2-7	CASSGAGGDYEQYF	TGTGCCAGCAGCGGAGCGGGCGGGGACTACGAGCAGTACTTC
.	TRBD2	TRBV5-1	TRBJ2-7	CASSLAAGFGDEQYF	TGCGCCAGCAGCCTAGCGGCGGGATTCGGCGACGAGCAGTACTTC
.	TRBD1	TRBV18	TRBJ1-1	CASSPKGQGGEAFF	TGTGCCAGCTCACCCAAGGGACAGGGTGGTGAAGCTTTCTTT
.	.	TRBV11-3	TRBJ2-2	CASSLNGGTGELFF	TGTGCCAGCAGCTTGAACGGAGGGACCGGGGAGCTGTTTTTT
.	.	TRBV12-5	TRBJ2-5	CASGFHLRTETQETQYF	TGTGCTAGTGGTTTTCATCTCCGGACAGAGACTCAAGAGACCCAGTACTTC
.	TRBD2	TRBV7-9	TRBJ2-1	CASSIDGLAGGVNEQFF	TGTGCCAGCAGCATAGACGGACTAGCGGGAGGTGTCAATGAGCAGTTCTTC
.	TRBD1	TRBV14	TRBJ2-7	CASSLSAGTGFNEQYF	TGTGCCAGCAGCCTCTCCGCGGGGACAGGCTTCAACGAGCAGTACTTC
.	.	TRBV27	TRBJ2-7	CASSFAAGPYEQYF	TGTGCCAGCAGTTTCGCGGCGGGGCCCTACGAGCAGTACTTC
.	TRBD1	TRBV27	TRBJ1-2	CASSAGTAALVNYGYTF	TGTGCCAGCAGTGCCGGGACAGCTGCCCTTGTTAACTATGGCTACACCTTC
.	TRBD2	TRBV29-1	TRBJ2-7	CSRSKPGLASYEQYF	TGCAGCCGTTCCAAGCCGGGACTAGCGAGCTACGAGCAGTACTTC
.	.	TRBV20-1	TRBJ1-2	CSASRGDGYTF	TGCAGTGCTAGTCGGGGAGATGGCTACACCTTC
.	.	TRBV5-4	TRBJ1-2	CASSLQVSGHGYTF	TGTGCCAGCAGCTTGCAGGTATCAGGGCATGGCTACACCTTC
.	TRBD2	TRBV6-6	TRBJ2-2	CASSLGLAGEAGELFF	TGTGCCAGCAGCCTGGGACTAGCGGGAGAGGCCGGGGAGCTGTTTTTT
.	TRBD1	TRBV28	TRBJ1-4	CASSPPTGVANRNEKLFF	TGTGCCAGCAGTCCGCCGACAGGGGTAGCGAACCGGAATGAAAAACTGTTTTTT
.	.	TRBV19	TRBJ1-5	CASSIYEGENQPQHF	TGTGCCAGTAGTATTTACGAGGGCGAAAATCAGCCCCAGCATTTT
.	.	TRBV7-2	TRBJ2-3	CASSSTTDTQYF	TGTGCCAGCAGCTCTACTACAGATACGCAGTATTTT
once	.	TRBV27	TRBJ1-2	CASSLEFGGAYGYTF	TGTGCCAGCAGTTTAGAGTTCGGAGGAGCATATGGCTACACCTTC
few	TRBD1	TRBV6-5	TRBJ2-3	CASSYSGQGTRYF	TGTGCCAGCAGTTACAGCGGACAGGGCACGAGGTATTTT
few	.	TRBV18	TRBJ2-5	CASSPPSQGEETQYF	TGTGCCAGCTCACCACCGTCTCAAGGGGAAGAGACCCAGTACTTC
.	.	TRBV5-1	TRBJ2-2	CASTARIANTGELFF	TGCGCCAGCACCGCGAGGATCGCGAACACCGGGGAGCTGTTTTTT
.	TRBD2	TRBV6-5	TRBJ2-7	CASSPTSGISEQYF	TGTGCCAGCAGTCCTACTAGCGGGATAAGCGAGCAGTACTTC
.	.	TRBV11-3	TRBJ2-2	CASSFSGGEELFF	TGTGCCAGCAGCTTTTCGGGTGGAGAGGAGCTGTTTTTT
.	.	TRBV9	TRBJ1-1	CASSAHPQGLNTEAFF	TGTGCCAGCAGCGCCCACCCACAGGGATTGAACACTGAAGCTTTCTTT